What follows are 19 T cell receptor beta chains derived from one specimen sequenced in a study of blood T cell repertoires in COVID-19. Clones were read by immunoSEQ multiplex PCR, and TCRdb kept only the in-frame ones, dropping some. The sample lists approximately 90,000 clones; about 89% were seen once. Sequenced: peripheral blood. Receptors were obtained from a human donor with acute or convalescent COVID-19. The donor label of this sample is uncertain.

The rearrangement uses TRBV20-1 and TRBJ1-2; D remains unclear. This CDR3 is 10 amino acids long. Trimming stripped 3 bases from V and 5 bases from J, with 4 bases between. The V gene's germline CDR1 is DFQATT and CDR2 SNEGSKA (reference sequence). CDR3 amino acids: CSASQYGYTF. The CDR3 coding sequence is TGCAGTGCTAGCCAGTATGGCTACACCTTC.

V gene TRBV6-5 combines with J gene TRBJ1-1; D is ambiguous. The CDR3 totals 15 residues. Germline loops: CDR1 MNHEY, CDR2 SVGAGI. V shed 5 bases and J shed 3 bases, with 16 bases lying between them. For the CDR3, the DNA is TGTGCCAGCAGTCGAGAAGGGAGGTTGGACACTGAAGCTTTCTTT. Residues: CASSREGRLDTEAFF.

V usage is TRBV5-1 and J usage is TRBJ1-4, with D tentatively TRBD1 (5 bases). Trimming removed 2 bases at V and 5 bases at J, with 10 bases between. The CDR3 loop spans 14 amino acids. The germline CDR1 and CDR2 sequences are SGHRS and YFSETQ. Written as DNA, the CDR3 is TGCGCCAGCAGCTTCAATCCAGGGAATGAAAAACTGTTTTTT. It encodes CASSFNPGNEKLFF. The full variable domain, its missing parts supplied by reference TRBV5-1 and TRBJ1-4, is KAGVTQTPRYLIKTRGQQVTLSCSPISGHRSVSWYQQTPGQGLQFLFEYFSETQRNKGNFPGRFSGRQFSNSRSEMNVSTLELGDSALYLCASSFNPGNEKLFFGSGTQLSVL.

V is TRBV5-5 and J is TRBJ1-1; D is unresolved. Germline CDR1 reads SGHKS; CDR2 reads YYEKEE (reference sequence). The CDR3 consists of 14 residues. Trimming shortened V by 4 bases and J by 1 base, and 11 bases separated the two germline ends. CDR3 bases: TGTGCCAGCAGCCTACTAGACCGGAACACTGAAGCTTTCTTT. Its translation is CASSLLDRNTEAFF.

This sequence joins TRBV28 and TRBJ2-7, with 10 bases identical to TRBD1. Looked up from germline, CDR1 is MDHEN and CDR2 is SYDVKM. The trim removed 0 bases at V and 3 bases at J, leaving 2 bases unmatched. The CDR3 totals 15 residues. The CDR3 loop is CASSLWGQGYYEQYF. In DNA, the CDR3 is TGTGCCAGCAGTTTATGGGGACAGGGGTACTACGAGCAGTACTTC.

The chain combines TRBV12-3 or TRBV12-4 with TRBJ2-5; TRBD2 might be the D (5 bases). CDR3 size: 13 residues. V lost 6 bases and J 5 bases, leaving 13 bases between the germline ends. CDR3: CASSSLALETQYF. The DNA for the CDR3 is TGTGCCAGCAGCTCCCTAGCCTTGGAGACCCAGTACTTC.

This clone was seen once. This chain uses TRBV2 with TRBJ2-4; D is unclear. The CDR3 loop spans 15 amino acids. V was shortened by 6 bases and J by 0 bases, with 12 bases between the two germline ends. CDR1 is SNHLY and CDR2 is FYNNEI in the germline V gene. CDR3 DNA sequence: TGTGCCAGCAGCAAGGAGAGTTTAGCCAAAAACATTCAGTACTTC. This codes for CASSKESLAKNIQYF.

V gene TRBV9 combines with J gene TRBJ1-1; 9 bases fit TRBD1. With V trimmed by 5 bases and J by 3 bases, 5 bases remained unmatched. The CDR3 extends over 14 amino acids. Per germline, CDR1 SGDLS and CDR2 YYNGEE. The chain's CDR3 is CASSDRGIDTEAFF. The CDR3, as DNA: TGTGCCAGCAGTGACAGGGGGATCGACACTGAAGCTTTCTTT. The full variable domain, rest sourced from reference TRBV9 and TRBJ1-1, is DSGVTQTPKHLITATGQRVTLRCSPRSGDLSVYWYQQSLDQGLQFLIQYYNGEERAKGNILERFSAQQFPDLHSELNLSSLELGDSALYFCASSDRGIDTEAFFGQGTRLTVV.

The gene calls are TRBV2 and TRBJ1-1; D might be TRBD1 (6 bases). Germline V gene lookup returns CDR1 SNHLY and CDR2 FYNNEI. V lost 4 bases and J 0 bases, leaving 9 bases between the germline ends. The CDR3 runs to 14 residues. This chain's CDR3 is CASSGQAVNTEAFF. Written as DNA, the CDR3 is TGTGCCAGCAGTGGACAGGCCGTGAACACTGAAGCTTTCTTT.

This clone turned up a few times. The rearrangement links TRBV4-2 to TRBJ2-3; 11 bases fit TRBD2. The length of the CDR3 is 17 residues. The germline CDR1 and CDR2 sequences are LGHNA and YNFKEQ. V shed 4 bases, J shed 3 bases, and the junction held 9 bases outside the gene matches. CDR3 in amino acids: CASSPFSGGEVTDTQYF. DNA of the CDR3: TGTGCCAGCAGCCCGTTTAGCGGGGGGGAGGTGACAGATACGCAGTATTTT.

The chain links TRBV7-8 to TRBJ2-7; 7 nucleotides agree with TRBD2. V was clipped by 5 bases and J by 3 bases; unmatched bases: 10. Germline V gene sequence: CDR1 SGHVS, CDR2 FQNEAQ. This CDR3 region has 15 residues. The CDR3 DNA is TGTGCCAGCAGCCTCGGACTAGTGGCAATCTACGAGCAGTACTTC. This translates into CASSLGLVAIYEQYF.

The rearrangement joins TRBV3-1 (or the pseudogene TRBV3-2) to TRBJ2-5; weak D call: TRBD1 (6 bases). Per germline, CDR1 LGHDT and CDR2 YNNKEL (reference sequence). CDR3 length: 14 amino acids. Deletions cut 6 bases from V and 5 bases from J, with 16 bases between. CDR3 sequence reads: CASSPQGPPETQYF. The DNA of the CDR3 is TGTGCCAGCAGTCCACAGGGTCCTCCGGAGACCCAGTACTTC.

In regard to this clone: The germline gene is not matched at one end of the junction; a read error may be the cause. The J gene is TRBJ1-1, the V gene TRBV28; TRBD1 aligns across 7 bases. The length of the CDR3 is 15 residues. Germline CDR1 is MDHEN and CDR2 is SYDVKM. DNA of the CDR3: TGTGCCAGCAGTTTACGACAGGGATTGAAAACTGAAGCTTTCTTT. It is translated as CASSLRQGLKTEAFF.

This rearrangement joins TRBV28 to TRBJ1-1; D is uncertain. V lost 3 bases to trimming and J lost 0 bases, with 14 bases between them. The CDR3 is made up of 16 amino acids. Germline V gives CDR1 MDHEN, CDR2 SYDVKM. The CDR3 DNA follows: TGTGCCAGCAGTTTGTCGGTGCCCGCTCTGAACACTGAAGCTTTCTTT. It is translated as CASSLSVPALNTEAFF.

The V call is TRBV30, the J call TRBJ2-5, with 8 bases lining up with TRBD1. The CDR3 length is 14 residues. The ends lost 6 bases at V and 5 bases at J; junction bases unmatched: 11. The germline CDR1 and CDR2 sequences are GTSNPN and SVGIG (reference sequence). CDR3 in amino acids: CACKDRGWRETQYF. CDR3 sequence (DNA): TGTGCCTGCAAAGACAGGGGATGGCGTGAGACCCAGTACTTC. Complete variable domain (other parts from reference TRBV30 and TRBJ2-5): SQTIHQWPATLVQPVGSPLSLECTVEGTSNPNLYWYRQAAGRGLQLLFYSVGIGQISSEVPQNLSASRPQDRQFILSSKKLLLSDSGFYLCACKDRGWRETQYFGPGTRLLVL.

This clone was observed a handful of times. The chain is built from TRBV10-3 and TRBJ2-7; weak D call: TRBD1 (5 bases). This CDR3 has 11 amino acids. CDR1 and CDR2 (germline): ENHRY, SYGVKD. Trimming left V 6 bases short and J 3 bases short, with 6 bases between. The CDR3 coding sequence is TGTGCCATCAGACAGGACTACGAGCAGTACTTC. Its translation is CAIRQDYEQYF.

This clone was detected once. CDR3 sequence: CASSEIDKFPKPRQSNQPQHF. Here the CDR3 DNA reads TGTGCCAGCAGTGAAATCGATAAATTCCCGAAACCGCGACAGTCCAATCAGCCCCAGCATTTT. The chain has TRBV6-1 and TRBJ1-5; D might be TRBD1 (5 bases). V dropped 2 bases and J dropped 3 bases, with 29 bases sitting between them. The V gene's germline CDR1 is MNHNS and CDR2 SASEGT. The CDR3 loop spans 21 amino acids.

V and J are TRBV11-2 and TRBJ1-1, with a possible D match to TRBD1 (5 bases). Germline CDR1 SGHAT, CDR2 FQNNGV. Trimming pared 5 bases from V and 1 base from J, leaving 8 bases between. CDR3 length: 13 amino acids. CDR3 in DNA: TGTGCCAGCAGCACGCAGGGGAACACTGAAGCTTTCTTT. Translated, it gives CASSTQGNTEAFF.

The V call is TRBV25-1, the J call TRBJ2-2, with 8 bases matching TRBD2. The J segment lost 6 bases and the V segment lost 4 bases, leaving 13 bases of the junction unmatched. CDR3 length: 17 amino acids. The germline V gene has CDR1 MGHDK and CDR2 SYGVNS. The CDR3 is CASSVRTSREYAGELFF. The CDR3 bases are TGTGCCAGCAGTGTCAGGACTAGCCGGGAATACGCCGGGGAGCTGTTTTTT. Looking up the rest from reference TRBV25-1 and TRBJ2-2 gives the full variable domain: EADIYQTPRYLVIGTGKKITLECSQTMGHDKMYWYQQDPGMELHLIHYSYGVNSTEKGDLSSESTVSRIRTEHFPLTLESARPSHTSQYLCASSVRTSREYAGELFFGEGSRLTVL.